This TCR beta chain was sequenced during a study of tissue-resident memory T cells in lung cancer (dated by TCRdb to the late 2010s). With respect to the entire study: Paired tumor TRM and tumor non-TRM populations from some ten lung cancer patients were compared using TCR beta-chain sequencing.

Sorting of CD8+ T cells according to CD103 expression was performed on a BD FACSAria-II, with the sorted cells collected directly into ice-cold TRIzol LS reagent. Freshly resected lung tumor tissue was obtained at surgical resection. Fresh cells were subjected to Fc receptor blocking and were subsequently stained for CD45, CD4, CD3, CD8A and CD103, and DAPI was used for live/dead discrimination. A miRNeasy kit was used to purify total RNA from sorted CD103+ and CD103- CD8+ T cells. Tumor-infiltrating CD8+ cytotoxic T cells were sorted according to CD103 expression so that tissue-resident memory (TRM) cells were separated from non-TRM cells. The donors were lung cancer patients whose disease was treatment-naive. Patients with respiratory malignancies who were newly diagnosed and untreated were recruited prospectively after referral. At the junction V is shortened by 5 bases and J by 4 bases; bases outside the gene matches: 1. Sequences SQVTM (CDR1) and ANQGSEA (CDR2) are obtained from the germline V gene. Its CDR3 holds 13 amino acids, cysteine through phenylalanine. Of the read, only the CDR3 DNA is kept; its 39 bases are in frame from base 1.

Study-wide findings and limitations: An average of roughly 20% of sequenced TRM cells per patient was accounted for by the most expanded clonotype, suggesting expansion of a single tumor antigen-specific clone. Compared with tumor non-TRM cells, tumor TRM cells had a significantly more restricted TCR repertoire, with lower Shannon-Wiener and inverse Simpson diversity. Expanded clonotypes were found to constitute approximately 79% of tumor TRM repertoires on average, compared with around 50% of tumor non-TRM repertoires.

Sequencing was performed on an Illumina MiSeq. Unique molecular identifiers were incorporated into the TCR sequencing libraries, and TruSeq single indexes were used for indexing. On the study's bioinformatics: MIGEC v1.2.7 was used to map and error-correct TCR reads, and VDJtools v1.1.7 was then used for analysis, with default settings for both tools. Shannon-Wiener and inverse Simpson indices, computed in VDJtools, were used to quantify repertoire diversity. A frequency threshold of at least three was used to define expanded TCRbeta clonotypes. Across the 10 or so patients, Wilcoxon rank-sum tests were used for the statistical comparisons of TCR diversity between tumor TRM and non-TRM populations. In-frame beta chains were kept once TCRdb had trimmed the public reads at Q25 with fastp and called clones with MiXCR. Rows with a matching CDR3 protein are joined into one entry that keeps the most common DNA and genes. For this entry, the V and J calls and clone size follow TCRdb and not the study's own pipeline. A total of 200 to 300 distinct CDR3 sequences appear in this sample, 19% of them only once. The ten largest clones take up around three quarters of the sample.

On this clonotype itself: The target of this receptor is not known. Within one base of it there is no much larger clone, and no base qualities were kept.

The V and J segments used are TRBV29-1 and TRBJ2-2, and TRBD2 matches 10 of the central bases. The TCR comes from a human donor with treatment-naive lung cancer (subtype not recorded). The sequencing sample was made of CD103+ CD8+ T cells from lung tumor tissue. The cell subset or site tag for this specimen amounts to: tissue-resident memory (TRM) CD8+ CTLs. The CDR3 here reads CSVKREGTGELFF. The sequenced DNA is TGCAGCGTTAAGCGGGAGGGCACCGGGGAGCTGTTTTTT.